This TCR beta chain was documented in a study of cytomegalovirus exposure and HLA in healthy donors. Study summary: An earlier analysis found 95 million to 140 million unique TCR beta sequences from about 190 million T cells.

On this clone: Its matching antigen is unknown.

Findings and limits, study-wide: A cluster of highly shared sequence variants was likely a sequencing artifact. An assumption of roughly uniform sequencing depth across donors underlay the presence/absence analyses.

The V and J ends lost 8 bases and 2 bases respectively, with 16 bases between them. This CDR3 is built from 14 residues. From germline, CDR1 is SGHDT and CDR2 YYEEEE. 60 Vbeta and 13 Jbeta primers were used in PCR. Original analysis: Unique TCR beta chains totaled some 88 million in a later count, with roughly 10 million of them shared. TCRdb keeps only in-frame clones here, not all; method: immunoSEQ multiplex PCR. D and trimming were read from the DNA, whereas the V and J calls and clone size are those reported in that table. The table includes about 130,000 clones, 83% detected once. Material: PBMCs. The rearrangement uses TRBV5-6 and TRBJ2-5, with a weak D call TRBD1 (5 bases). This sequence originates from a woman in her thirties or forties in good health and CMV-seropositive. CDR3 amino acids: CASSTSAGQETQYF. The CDR3 bases are TGTGCCAGTAGCACATCGGCAGGGCAAGAGACCCAGTACTTC.